This T cell receptor (beta chain) is drawn from a study of blood T cells in healthy people across ages. About the study: Researchers report that template switching captured about one barcoded beta molecule per two T cells.

Study-wide findings and caveats: With donor CMV status unknown, expanded clonotype changes were possibly confounded. From one million sequenced T cells, diversity estimates were lower bounds.

The CDR3 totals 14 residues. The germline gives CDR1 LGHNA, CDR2 YNFKEQ. With 0 bases removed from V and 8 bases from J, the gap between germline ends came to 11 bases. Primed by a sample-barcoded 5' primer and a J-beta primer mix, a second PCR proceeded for about 7 to 12 cycles. TCRdb used MiXCR to reprocess the 5' RACE reads, holding one entry per CDR3 protein. The sample has roughly 1.9 million distinct CDR3 sequences, about 39% seen once. A remark on this clonotype: Its antigen remains unknown.

The sequence was obtained from a human donor in good health. Input material: blood. The chain carries TRBV4-2 and TRBJ2-4; TRBD1 might be the D (5 bases). CDR3 sequence reads: CASSQDAGMDIQYF. CDR3 nucleotides: TGTGCCAGCAGCCAAGATGCAGGGATGGACATTCAGTACTTC.